This T cell receptor (beta chain) comes out of a study of cytomegalovirus exposure and HLA in healthy donors. Study context: Inside one of the first data releases sat about 85 million unique TCRs taken from HLA-typed donors.

Primers for the PCR totalled 60 Vbeta and 13 Jbeta. The repertoire was sequenced with immunoSEQ multiplex PCR; TCRdb's copy has only in-frame clones and lacks some. The profile covers approximately 74,000 clones, with roughly 63% appearing a single time and less than 7.5% taken by the ten largest. This TCR was sampled from a man aged 25 to 40 in good health and CMV-seropositive. Sequencing used PBMCs.

The CDR3 coding sequence is TGTGCCAGCAGCCCCCGGGAGGGGAGAAACACCGGGGAGCTGTTTTTT. Amino acid sequence: CASSPREGRNTGELFF. The V and J genes are TRBV7-9 and TRBJ2-2; 8 bases align to TRBD2. CDR1 is SEHNR and CDR2 is FQNEAQ in the germline V gene (reference sequence). With 5 bases clipped from V and 2 bases from J, the junction kept 7 bases outside the gene matches. CDR3 size: 16 residues.